What follows are 15 T cell receptor beta chains derived from one specimen sequenced in a study of OX40 agonist ivuxolimab in advanced cancers. Produced via immunoSEQ multiplex PCR; TCRdb's table is partial and in-frame only. The sample records roughly 59,000 clones, approximately 84% being singletons. Specimen: CD4+ or CD8+ T cells sorted from blood, collected in a trial of the OX40 agonist ivuxolimab. These receptor sequences come from an adult with an advanced solid tumor such as melanoma, head and neck, liver or kidney cancer.

The CDR3 nucleotides are TGTGCCAGCAGTGAAAAAAGGAACGGAGGCTACACCTTC. The encoded protein is CASSEKRNGGYTF. The chain employs TRBV6-1 and TRBJ1-2; D unclear. The CDR3 contains 13 residues. Germline-derived CDR1 and CDR2 are MNHNS and SASEGT. Deletions cut 2 bases from V and 8 bases from J, with 12 bases between.

The rearrangement links TRBV7-8 to TRBJ2-1, with 11 bases lining up with TRBD2. The CDR3 is made up of 15 amino acids. V shed 5 bases and J 4 bases; nucleotides not matched to a gene: 4. Germline values: CDR1 SGHVS, CDR2 FQNEAQ. CDR3 protein: CASSPTSGKYNEQFF. CDR3 coding DNA: TGTGCCAGCAGCCCGACTAGCGGGAAGTACAATGAGCAGTTCTTC. The full variable domain, its missing parts supplied by reference TRBV7-8 and TRBJ2-1, is GAGVSQSPRYKVAKRGQDVALRCDPISGHVSLFWYQQALGQGPEFLTYFQNEAQLDKSGLPSDRFFAERPEGSVSTLKIQRTQQEDSAVYLCASSPTSGKYNEQFFGPGTRLTVL.

The chain combines TRBV7-2 with TRBJ2-2, with unresolved D. This CDR3 has 16 residues. CDR1 is SGHTA, CDR2 FQGNSA, per germline. V was trimmed by 1 base and J by 0 bases, leaving 9 bases between them. The CDR3 here is CASSLGGTSNTGELFF. DNA of the CDR3: TGTGCCAGCAGCTTAGGAGGCACCTCGAACACCGGGGAGCTGTTTTTT.

The chain carries TRBV10-3 and TRBJ1-1, with a tentative D call TRBD1 (5 bases). The CDR3 covers 12 residues. The V end lost 3 bases, the J end lost 6 bases, and 8 bases lay between the germline ends. Per the germline V gene, CDR1 is ENHRY and CDR2 is SYGVKD. The CDR3, as DNA: TGTGCCATCAGTGACGGGGCAGCTGAAGCTTTCTTT. It translates to CAISDGAAEAFF.

This chain links TRBV11-3 with TRBJ2-3; D call uncertain. The CDR3 consists of 14 residues. Germline assignment: CDR1 SGHNT and CDR2 YENEEA. Trimming stripped 4 bases from V and 2 bases from J, with 10 bases between. The CDR3 protein is CASSSGPNTDTQYF. CDR3 DNA sequence: TGTGCCAGCAGCTCGGGTCCGAACACAGATACGCAGTATTTT.

This clone was seen a handful of times. This chain connects TRBV5-1 to TRBJ2-1; no clear D. Germline V gene data show CDR1 as SGHRS and CDR2 as YFSETQ. This CDR3 spans 13 amino acids. V shed 0 bases and J shed 4 bases, with 5 bases lying between them. The CDR3 DNA reads TGCGCCAGCAGCTTGGGGTCGTACAATGAGCAGTTCTTC. This sequence encodes CASSLGSYNEQFF.

The chain joins TRBV5-6 to TRBJ2-7, with 10 bases lining up with TRBD1. V was pared by 4 bases and J by 7 bases, with 8 bases of the junction left unmatched. Germline values: CDR1 SGHDT, CDR2 YYEEEE. This CDR3 comprises 14 residues. The CDR3 region has the DNA TGTGCCAGCAGCAGGGACAGGGGCTTGGGGGAGCAGTACTTC. Amino acid sequence: CASSRDRGLGEQYF.

The rearrangement joins TRBV6-5 to TRBJ2-7; D is unresolved. The V and J ends lost 6 bases and 0 bases respectively, with 12 bases between them. Looked up from germline, CDR1 is MNHEY and CDR2 is SVGAGI. The CDR3 runs to 14 residues. CDR3 protein: CASSTARFSYEQYF. For the CDR3, the DNA is TGTGCCAGCAGCACGGCCAGGTTCTCCTACGAGCAGTACTTC.

V gene TRBV4-2 combines with J gene TRBJ1-4, with D unclear. The CDR3 spans 13 residues. The V and J ends lost 3 bases and 8 bases respectively, with 10 bases between them. The germline CDR1 and CDR2 sequences are LGHNA and YNFKEQ. The CDR3 spells CASSQRKGEKLFF. CDR3 DNA sequence: TGTGCCAGCAGCCAGAGAAAGGGAGAAAAACTGTTTTTT.

The chain is built from TRBV28 and TRBJ2-5, with D tentatively TRBD1 (5 bases). CDR1 and CDR2 from the germline V gene are MDHEN and SYDVKM. The CDR3 sequence is 14 residues long. Trimming left V 1 base short and J 4 bases short, with 10 bases between. The chain's CDR3 is CASSLSQGGETQYF. The CDR3 nucleotides read TGTGCCAGCAGTTTATCTCAGGGTGGAGAGACCCAGTACTTC.

The chain uses TRBV10-3 and TRBJ2-6; 7 nucleotides match TRBD1. Germline trimming cut 6 bases from V and 1 base from J; bases unmatched to any gene: 3. The CDR3 runs 15 residues. Germline V gene lookup returns CDR1 ENHRY and CDR2 SYGVKD. DNA of the CDR3: TGTGCCATCAGCACGACAGGGTCTGGGGCCAACGTCCTGACTTTC. It specifies CAISTTGSGANVLTF.

V and J are TRBV10-2 and TRBJ2-5, with D maybe TRBD2 (5 bases). The V gene lost 6 bases and the J gene lost 4 bases, with 9 bases spanning the gap. Germline V gene lookup returns CDR1 WSHSY and CDR2 SAAADI. The CDR3 has 12 residues. Here the CDR3 DNA reads TGCGCCAGCAGCCAACGGGGAGAGACCCAGTACTTC. It is translated as CASSQRGETQYF.

This clone showed up just a few times. The chain employs TRBV6-5 and TRBJ1-6; D call uncertain. The length of the CDR3 is 15 residues. CDR1 is MNHEY and CDR2 is SVGAGI in the germline V gene. V lost 6 bases and J 1 base, leaving 10 bases between the germline ends. The CDR3 coding sequence is TGTGCCAGCAGCCCGACCGGGTCCTATAATTCACCCCTCCACTTT. This translates into CASSPTGSYNSPLHF.

The chain recombines TRBV2 with TRBJ2-3; D perhaps matches TRBD1 (5 bases). The CDR3 length is 14 residues. Trimming cost V 6 bases and J 2 bases, with 12 bases left between them. CDR1 SNHLY and CDR2 FYNNEI come from the germline V gene. The CDR3 is CASRVRANTDTQYF. As DNA, the CDR3 is TGTGCCAGCAGGGTCAGGGCGAACACAGATACGCAGTATTTT. Variable domain in full (rest from reference TRBV2 and TRBJ2-3): EPEVTQTPSHQVTQMGQEVILRCVPISNHLYFYWYRQILGQKVEFLVSFYNNEISEKSEIFDDQFSVERPDGSNFTLKIRSTKLEDSAMYFCASRVRANTDTQYFGPGTRLTVL.

A note on this clone: Other DNA sequences from this sample encode an identical CDR3 as well. This chain uses TRBV7-8 with TRBJ1-2; D perhaps matches TRBD1 (5 bases). CDR3 length equals 13 residues. CDR1 is SGHVS, CDR2 FQNEAQ, per germline. Trimming shortened V by 9 bases and J by 7 bases, and 18 bases separated the two germline ends. The chain's CDR3 is CASSLRSRAGYTF. CDR3 nucleotide sequence: TGTGCCAGTAGCCTAAGGTCCAGGGCTGGCTACACCTTC.